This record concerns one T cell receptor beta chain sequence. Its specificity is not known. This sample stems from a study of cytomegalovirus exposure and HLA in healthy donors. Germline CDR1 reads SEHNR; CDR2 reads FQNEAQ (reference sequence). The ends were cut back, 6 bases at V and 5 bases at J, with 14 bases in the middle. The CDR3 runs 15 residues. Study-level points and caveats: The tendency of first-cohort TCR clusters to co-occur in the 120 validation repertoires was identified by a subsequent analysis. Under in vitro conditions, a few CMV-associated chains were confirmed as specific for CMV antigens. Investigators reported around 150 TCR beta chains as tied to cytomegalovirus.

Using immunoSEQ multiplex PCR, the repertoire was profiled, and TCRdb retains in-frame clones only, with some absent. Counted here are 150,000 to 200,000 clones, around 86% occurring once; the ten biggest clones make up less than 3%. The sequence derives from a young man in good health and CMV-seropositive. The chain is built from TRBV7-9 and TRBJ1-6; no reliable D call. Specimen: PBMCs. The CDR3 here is CASSNLRGNNSPLHF. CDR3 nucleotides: TGTGCCAGCAGTAATTTGCGGGGTAATAATTCACCCCTCCACTTT.